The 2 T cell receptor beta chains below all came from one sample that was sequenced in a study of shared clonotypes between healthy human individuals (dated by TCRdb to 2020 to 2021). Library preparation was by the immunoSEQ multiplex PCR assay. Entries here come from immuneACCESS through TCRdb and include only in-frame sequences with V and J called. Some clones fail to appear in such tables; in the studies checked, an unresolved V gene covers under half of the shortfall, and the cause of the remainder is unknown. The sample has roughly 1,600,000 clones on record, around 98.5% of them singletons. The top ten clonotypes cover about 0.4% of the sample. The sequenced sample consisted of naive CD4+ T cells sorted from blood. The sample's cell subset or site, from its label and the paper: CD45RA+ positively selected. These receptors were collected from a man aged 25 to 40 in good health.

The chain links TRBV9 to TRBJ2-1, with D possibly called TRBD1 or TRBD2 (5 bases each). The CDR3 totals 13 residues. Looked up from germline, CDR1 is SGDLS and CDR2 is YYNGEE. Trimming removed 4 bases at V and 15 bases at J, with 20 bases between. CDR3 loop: CASSPRGRDGLFF. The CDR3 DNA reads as TGTGCCAGCAGCCCCCGGGGACGGGATGGGCTGTTCTTC.

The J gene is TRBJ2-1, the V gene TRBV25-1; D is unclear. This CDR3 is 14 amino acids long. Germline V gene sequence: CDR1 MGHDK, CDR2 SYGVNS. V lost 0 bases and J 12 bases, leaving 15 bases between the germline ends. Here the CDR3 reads CASSEYGLKGAQFF. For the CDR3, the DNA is TGTGCCAGCAGTGAATATGGGTTGAAAGGCGCGCAGTTCTTC.